Sequencing of this TCR beta chain was carried out in a study of shared T cell receptors in the human thymus. Germline loops: CDR1 MNHEY, CDR2 SMNVEV (reference sequence). The CDR3 is 16 residues long. Trimming left V 7 bases short and J 2 bases short, with 18 bases between. Data came from immunoSEQ multiplex PCR; TCRdb stores just in-frame clones and leaves some out. The data hold more than 300,000 clones, with around 95% observed a single time. This rearrangement joins TRBV27 to TRBJ2-1; D perhaps matches TRBD2 (6 bases). Sequencing was performed on thymocytes. The clonotype originates from a human donor. The CDR3 reads CASIPLGDSTYNEQFF. The CDR3 nucleotides are TGTGCCAGCATCCCCCTGGGGGACTCCACCTACAATGAGCAGTTCTTC.